The clone carrying this T cell receptor beta chain was counted ten times or more. No antigen is known for it. This sample was included in a study of CD8+CD57+ T cells in acquired aplastic anemia. Study at large: Sorted CD4+ and CD8+ cells yielded DNA averaging about 3.1 ug.

Whole-study results and caveats: Found in both controls and patients were some 30 CD8+ CDR3 sequences.

This CDR3 spans 15 amino acids. Germline V gives CDR1 MNHNS, CDR2 SASEGT. V gave up 2 bases and J gave up 6 bases; unmatched junction bases: 6. Researchers used genomic DNA as the template to profile TCR beta VDJ and CDR3. TCRdb redid the calling of the reads with MiXCR, one entry per CDR3 protein. The table shows about 250,000 distinct CDR3 sequences, with roughly half occurring only once. The patients chosen for sequencing had shown expansion of CD8+CD57+ cells (detected by flow cytometry). The patients, all of them, had severe acquired aplastic anemia. Blood samples were obtained from patients who had received no prior therapy.

This chain uses TRBV6-1 with TRBJ1-5; the match to TRBD1 covers 8 bases. Sample: sorted CD4+, CD8+, or CD8+CD57+ T cells (not recorded which) from PBMCs. The sequence derives from a human donor with aplastic anemia. CDR3 nucleotide sequence: TGTGCCAGCAGTGAACTTGGACAGGGCAGTCAGCCCCAGCATTTT. Its translation: CASSELGQGSQPQHF.